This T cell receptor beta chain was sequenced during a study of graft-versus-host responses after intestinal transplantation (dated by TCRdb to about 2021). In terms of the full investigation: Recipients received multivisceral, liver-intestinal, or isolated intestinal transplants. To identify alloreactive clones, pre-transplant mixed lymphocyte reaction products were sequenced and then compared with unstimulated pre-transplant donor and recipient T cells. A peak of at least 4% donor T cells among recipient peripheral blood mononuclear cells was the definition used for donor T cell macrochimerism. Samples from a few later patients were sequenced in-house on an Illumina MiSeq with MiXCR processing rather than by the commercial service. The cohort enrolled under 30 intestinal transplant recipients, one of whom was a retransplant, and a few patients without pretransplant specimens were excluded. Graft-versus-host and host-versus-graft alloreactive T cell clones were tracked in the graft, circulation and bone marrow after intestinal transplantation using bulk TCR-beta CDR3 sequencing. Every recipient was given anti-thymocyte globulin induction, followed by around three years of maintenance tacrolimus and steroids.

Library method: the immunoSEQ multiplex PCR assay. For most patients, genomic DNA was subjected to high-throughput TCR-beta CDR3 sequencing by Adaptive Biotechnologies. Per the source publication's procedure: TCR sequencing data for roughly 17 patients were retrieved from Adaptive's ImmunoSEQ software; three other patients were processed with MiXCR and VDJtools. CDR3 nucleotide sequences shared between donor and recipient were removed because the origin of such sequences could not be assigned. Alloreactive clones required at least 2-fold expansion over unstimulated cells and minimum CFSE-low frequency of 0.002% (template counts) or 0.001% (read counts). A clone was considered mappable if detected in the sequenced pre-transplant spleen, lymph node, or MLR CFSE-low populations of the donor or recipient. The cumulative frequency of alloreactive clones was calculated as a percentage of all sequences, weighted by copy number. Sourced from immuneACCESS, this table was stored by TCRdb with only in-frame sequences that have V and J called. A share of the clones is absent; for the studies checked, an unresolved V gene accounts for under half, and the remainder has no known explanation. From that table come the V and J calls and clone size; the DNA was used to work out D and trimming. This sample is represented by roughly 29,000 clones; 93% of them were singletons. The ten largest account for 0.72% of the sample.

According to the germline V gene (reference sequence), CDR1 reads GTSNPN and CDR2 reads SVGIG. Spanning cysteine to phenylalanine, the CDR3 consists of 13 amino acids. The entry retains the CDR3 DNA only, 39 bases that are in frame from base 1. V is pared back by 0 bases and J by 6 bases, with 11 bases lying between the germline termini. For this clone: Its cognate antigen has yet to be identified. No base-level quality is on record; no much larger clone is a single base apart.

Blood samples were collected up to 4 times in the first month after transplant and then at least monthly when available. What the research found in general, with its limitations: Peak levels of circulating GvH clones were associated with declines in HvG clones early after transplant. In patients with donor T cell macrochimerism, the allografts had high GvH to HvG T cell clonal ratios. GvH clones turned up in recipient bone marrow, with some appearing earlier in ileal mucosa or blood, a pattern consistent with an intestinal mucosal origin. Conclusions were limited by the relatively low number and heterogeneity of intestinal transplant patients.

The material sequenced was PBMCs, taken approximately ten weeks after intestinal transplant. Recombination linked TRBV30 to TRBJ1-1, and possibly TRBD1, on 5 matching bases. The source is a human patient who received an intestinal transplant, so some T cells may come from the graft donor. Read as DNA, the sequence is TGTGCCTGGAGTGTTGGGAGGGGTGCTGAAGCTTTCTTT. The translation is CAWSVGRGAEAFF.